A single T cell receptor (beta chain) is shown here with its context. Germline V gene sequence: CDR1 SGHNT, CDR2 YENEEA. V was shortened by 5 bases and J by 3 bases, with 5 bases between the two germline ends. CDR3 length: 11 residues. The data originate from a study of blood T cell repertoires in COVID-19. Study details: The United States, Italy and Spain were the sources of the acute and convalescent COVID-19 samples. Sources were T cells, B-cell-depleted T cells, or PBMCs; the material itself was cDNA or gDNA.

Per the original methods: Estimation of nucleated cell counts was performed using reference gene primer amplification. Only in-frame clones appear in the TCRdb table, and some are missing; sequencing was by immunoSEQ multiplex PCR. That table supplies the V and J calls and clone size; D and trimming were determined from the DNA. The data contain about 60,000 clones, just under 90% of them singletons. The chain couples TRBV11-3 to TRBJ2-7; D is unclear. Specimen: peripheral blood. The clonotype comes from a man in his 60s with acute or convalescent COVID-19. CDR3: CASSAGYEQYF. CDR3 nucleotides: TGTGCCAGCAGCGCCGGCTACGAGCAGTACTTC.